The clone carrying this TCR beta chain was observed a few times. This specimen comes from a study of early T cells in non-severe SARS-CoV-2 infection. Individual cDNA molecules were tagged with unique molecular identifiers, the study reported. TCRdb called the 5' RACE reads again in MiXCR, with one record for every CDR3 protein. Of about 64,000 distinct CDR3 sequences listed, about 19% are singletons. Here the sequenced sample was whole blood, taken at baseline. The receptor was isolated from an adult who was a healthcare worker with PCR-confirmed SARS-CoV-2 infection or an uninfected control (not recorded which).

The CDR3, as DNA: TGTGCCAGCAGTTCCCCGGGACAGGGGTCTAACACCGGGGAGCTGTTTTTT. As protein: CASSSPGQGSNTGELFF. The chain couples TRBV5-4 to TRBJ2-2, with 10 bases fitting TRBD1. Trimming removed 5 bases from V and 2 bases from J; junction bases left unmatched: 9. CDR3 length: 17 residues. Germline CDR1 and CDR2: SGHNT and YYREEE (reference sequence). Complete variable domain (other parts from reference TRBV5-4 and TRBJ2-2): ETGVTQSPTHLIKTRGQQVTLRCSSQSGHNTVSWYQQALGQGPQFIFQYYREEENGRGNFPPRFSGLQFPNYSSELNVNALELDDSALYLCASSSPGQGSNTGELFFGEGSRLTVL.